This T cell receptor (beta chain) comes out of a study of blood T cell repertoires in COVID-19 (dated by TCRdb to the early 2020s). In terms of the full investigation: Samples from collaborators originated in the United States, Italy and Spain and spanned both the acute and convalescent phases of COVID-19. The material from the prospective study consisted of cDNA or gDNA derived from T cells, B-cell-depleted T cells, or PBMCs. Deeply sampled blood TCRbeta repertoires from subjects exposed to, actively infected with, or recovered from COVID-19 were included in the dataset. The repertoires were released in a freely available public database meant as a resource for research on the immune response to SARS-CoV-2. The samples were drawn from two sources: the first 160 participants of the ongoing ImmuneRACE study, and approximately 1,300 subjects contributed by 6 global collaborators. The sample metadata nearly always contained a de-identified subject ID, COVID-19 status, age in years and sex. Where available, HLA class I and class II types were taken from metadata supplied by the sample provider and were not determined by assay-based typing. Broader findings and caveats from the paper: How much clinical and demographic metadata was included differed by source and by participant, and the metadata was provided uncurated.

The immunoSEQ Assay, a bias-controlled multiplex PCR, was used to amplify TCRbeta CDR3 regions from genomic DNA. On the authors' methods: Nucleated cell counts per sample were estimated from amplification of reference gene primers within the assay. Sequence reads were collapsed and filtered to measure the absolute abundance of every unique TCRbeta CDR3 rearrangement. For each sample, productive Simpson clonality was calculated as the square root of Simpson's diversity index over productive rearrangements. TCRdb took this table from immuneACCESS and kept in-frame rearrangements with V and J called. Such tables lack part of the clones; where checked against another copy, unresolved V genes explain under half of the gap, and the rest is unexplained. V, J and clone size were drawn from that table, and D and trimming were deduced from the DNA. The table for this sample lists about 180,000 clones; 85% of them were counted only once. Approximately 18% of the sample is held by the ten biggest clonotypes.

V loses 0 bases at its end and J loses 6 bases; junction bases beyond the gene matches: 6. The CDR3, cysteine through phenylalanine, is 16 amino acids long. The read is trimmed to its CDR3 DNA, 48 bases read in frame from base 1. The CDR1 and CDR2 encoded by the germline V gene are MNHEY and SVGAGI. To note about this clone: Its specific antigen is unknown. Base quality data are lacking; no much larger clone is found one base away.

One collaborating source in Seattle enrolled patients during active infection and followed them longitudinally through the course of disease. The collaborating institutions used their own protocols to collect whole blood in K2EDTA tubes. For TCRbeta analysis, collaborators shipped samples in one of three forms: frozen whole blood, isolated PBMCs, or DNA extracted from either of those sample types. Input material: peripheral blood. The receptor was isolated from a person between 65 and 79 years old with COVID-19, enrolled during active disease. Rearrangement joined TRBV6-5 to TRBJ2-2, with 8 bases in between that match TRBD1. The CDR3 region has the sequence CASSYSNRGVAGELFF. The DNA reads as follows: TGTGCCAGCAGTTACTCGAACAGGGGGGTAGCCGGGGAGCTGTTTTTT.